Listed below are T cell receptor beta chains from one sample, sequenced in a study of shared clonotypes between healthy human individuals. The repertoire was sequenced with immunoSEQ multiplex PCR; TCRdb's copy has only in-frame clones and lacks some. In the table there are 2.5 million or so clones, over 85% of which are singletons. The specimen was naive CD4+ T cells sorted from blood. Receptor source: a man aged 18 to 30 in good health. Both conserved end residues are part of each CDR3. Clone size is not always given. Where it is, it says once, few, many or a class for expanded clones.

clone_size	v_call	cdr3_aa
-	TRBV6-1	CASSPTGDYGYTF
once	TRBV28	CASSFRRLAGIETQYF
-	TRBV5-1	CASSRISGVAKNIQYF
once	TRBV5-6	CASSFERGSDGYTF
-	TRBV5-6	CASSFPLAGELFF
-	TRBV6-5	CASSSGPLPRGEQYF
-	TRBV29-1	CSVDPAGPTGGYTF
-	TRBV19	CASSIAEDRPLYGYTF
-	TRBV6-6	CASSYTTLTGEQFF
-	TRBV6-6	CASSYPGDTQYF
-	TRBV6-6	CASSGTGAEAFF
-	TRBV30	CAWSVKQHNQPQHF
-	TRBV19	CASSGSGATYGYTF
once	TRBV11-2	CASSLWGREGQTDTQYF
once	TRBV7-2	CASSHQTTVNSPLHF
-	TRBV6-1	CALREGTDTQYF
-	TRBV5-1	CASSFGSSGRDGYTF
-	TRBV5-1	CASNLWGLYGPDEQYF
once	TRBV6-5	CASSWTGEGYTF
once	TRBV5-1	CASSLSREGAYEQYF
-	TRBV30	CAWSRDSPNEQFF